Below are 19 T cell receptor beta chains sequenced from a single sample in a study of response to subunit inactivated influenza vaccine. TCRdb used MiXCR to reprocess the RT-PCR reads, holding one entry per CDR3 protein. The data hold hundreds of thousands of distinct CDR3 sequences, with approximately 12% observed a single time. The sample in question was PBMCs from blood, obtained on the day of vaccination. These receptors were taken from a man in his fifties or sixties who received an inactivated influenza vaccine.

There are many counts of this clonotype. The rearrangement joins TRBV28 to TRBJ2-1; 11 positions agree with TRBD2. In germline, CDR1 is MDHEN, CDR2 SYDVKM. V gave up 2 bases and J gave up 9 bases; unmatched junction bases: 9. This CDR3 region has 16 residues. The CDR3 sequence: CASSLIGVSGRGEQFF. The CDR3 bases are TGTGCCAGCAGTTTAATCGGGGTTAGCGGGAGGGGTGAGCAGTTCTTC.

The rearrangement joins TRBV25-1 to TRBJ2-7; D is ambiguous. Between the trimmed V and J ends, which lost 6 bases and 0 bases, there was a span of 9 bases. CDR3 length: 13 amino acids. Germline V gene data show CDR1 as MGHDK and CDR2 as SYGVNS. The CDR3 DNA reads as TGTGCCAGCAGGGAAGCAGGCTCCTACGAGCAGTACTTC. This codes for CASREAGSYEQYF.

This clonotype was detected a few times. V usage is TRBV7-2 and J usage is TRBJ1-5; tentatively, D is TRBD1 (5 bases). CDR3 size: 14 residues. Germline V gives CDR1 SGHTA, CDR2 FQGNSA. The ends were cut back, 0 bases at V and 4 bases at J, with 7 bases in the middle. CDR3 DNA: TGTGCCAGCAGCTTAGCCTGGGGGAATCAGCCCCAGCATTTT. Translation gives CASSLAWGNQPQHF. The full variable domain, its missing parts supplied by reference TRBV7-2 and TRBJ1-5, is GAGVSQSPSNKVTEKGKDVELRCDPISGHTALYWYRQSLGQGLEFLIYFQGNSAPDKSGLPSDRFSAERTGGSVSTLTIQRTQQEDSAVYLCASSLAWGNQPQHFGDGTRLSIL.

This clonotype has a count of ten or more. V usage is TRBV28 and J usage is TRBJ1-5; a possible D gene is TRBD1 (5 bases). The ends were cut back, 3 bases at V and 3 bases at J, with 9 bases in the middle. Germline V gives CDR1 MDHEN, CDR2 SYDVKM. This CDR3 is built from 14 residues. The CDR3 nucleotides read TGTGCCAGCAGTTTGGGGGACTACAATCAGCCCCAGCATTTT. It specifies CASSLGDYNQPQHF.

This clonotype was observed a few times. J is TRBJ2-5 and V is TRBV2; TRBD2 agrees at 8 bases. The CDR3 sequence is 13 residues long. Germline V gene lookup returns CDR1 SNHLY and CDR2 FYNNEI. With V trimmed by 4 bases and J by 7 bases, 5 bases remained unmatched. The CDR3 here is CASSGGRGGTQYF. The CDR3 DNA sequence: TGTGCCAGCAGTGGTGGTCGGGGGGGGACCCAGTACTTC. Supplemented by reference TRBV2 and TRBJ2-5, the full variable domain reads EPEVTQTPSHQVTQMGQEVILRCVPISNHLYFYWYRQILGQKVEFLVSFYNNEISEKSEIFDDQFSVERPDGSNFTLKIRSTKLEDSAMYFCASSGGRGGTQYFGPGTRLLVL.

The chain is built from TRBV12-3 or TRBV12-4 and TRBJ1-1, with D unclear. The CDR3 totals 15 residues. V lost 5 bases and J 0 bases, leaving 13 bases between the germline ends. The CDR3 is CASSVDKLMNTEAFF. CDR3 bases: TGTGCCAGCAGTGTAGACAAGCTCATGAACACTGAAGCTTTCTTT.

In its sample, this clonotype was seen a few times. This chain connects TRBV20-1 to TRBJ2-7, with TRBD2 matching over 8 bases. V dropped 5 bases and J dropped 5; count of bases not matched to a gene: 5. Per germline, CDR1 DFQATT and CDR2 SNEGSKA (reference sequence). The CDR3 covers 12 residues. In DNA form, the CDR3 reads TGCAGTGCTCTGGGACTAGGGAACGAGCAGTACTTC. Translation: CSALGLGNEQYF.

In this sample, this clonotype turned up many times. The CDR3 protein is CASSLAARAQGGYTF. The CDR3, as DNA: TGCGCCAGCAGCTTGGCAGCCAGGGCCCAAGGAGGCTACACCTTC. The chain has TRBV5-1 and TRBJ1-2; D might be TRBD1 (5 bases). This CDR3 has 15 residues. CDR1 SGHRS and CDR2 YFSETQ come from the germline V gene. Trimming left V 0 bases short and J 8 bases short, with 17 bases between.

This clonotype occurred many times. The J gene is TRBJ1-4, the V gene TRBV7-2; 7 bases line up with TRBD1. The germline V gene encodes CDR1 SGHTA and CDR2 FQGNSA. This CDR3 comprises 14 residues. The V and J ends lost 1 base and 8 bases, in that order; junction bases with no gene match: 4. The CDR3 coding sequence is TGTGCCAGCAGCTTAGTACTCAGGGGGGAAAAACTGTTTTTT. It yields the protein CASSLVLRGEKLFF. Drawing the rest from reference TRBV7-2 and TRBJ1-4, the complete variable domain is GAGVSQSPSNKVTEKGKDVELRCDPISGHTALYWYRQSLGQGLEFLIYFQGNSAPDKSGLPSDRFSAERTGGSVSTLTIQRTQQEDSAVYLCASSLVLRGEKLFFGSGTQLSVL.

This rearrangement joins TRBV30 to TRBJ2-1; D unclear. This CDR3 comprises 12 residues. Germline V lookup: CDR1 GTSNPN, CDR2 SVGIG (reference sequence). V was shortened by 0 bases and J by 6 bases, with 6 bases between the two germline ends. CDR3 DNA sequence: TGTGCCTGGAGTGTAATCCTCAATGAGCAGTTCTTC. Protein product: CAWSVILNEQFF. The whole variable domain, filled in from reference TRBV30 and TRBJ2-1, reads SQTIHQWPATLVQPVGSPLSLECTVEGTSNPNLYWYRQAAGRGLQLLFYSVGIGQISSEVPQNLSASRPQDRQFILSSKKLLLSDSGFYLCAWSVILNEQFFGPGTRLTVL.

This clonotype was seen at least ten times. This sequence joins TRBV12-3 or TRBV12-4 and TRBJ1-2; TRBD1 agrees at 11 bases. V shed 2 bases, J shed 12 bases, and the junction held 17 bases outside the gene matches. CDR3 length equals 17 residues. The CDR3 region has the DNA TGTGCCAGCAGTTTAACATACACTGGACAGGGGGCTTTCAAAAACACCTTC. Translated: CASSLTYTGQGAFKNTF.

This clonotype was observed a handful of times. The rearrangement joins TRBV27 to TRBJ2-2, with D tentatively TRBD2 (6 bases). The germline V gene has CDR1 MNHEY and CDR2 SMNVEV (reference sequence). The CDR3 runs 18 residues. V gave up 2 bases and J gave up 5 bases, with 21 bases separating them. CDR3 sequence (DNA): TGTGCCAGCAGTTTAAGCCCACCCGGGACTCGGTTGACCGGGGAGCTGTTTTTT. Its protein is CASSLSPPGTRLTGELFF.

This clonotype has a count of ten or more. V gene TRBV7-3 combines with J gene TRBJ2-1; weak D call: TRBD2 (6 bases). Germline CDR1 reads SGHTA; CDR2 reads FQGTGA. V was pared by 5 bases and J by 2 bases, with 16 bases between. This CDR3 spans 16 amino acids. CDR3 bases: TGTGCCAGCAGCCAGATAGCGGCTCCCACCTACAATGAGCAGTTCTTC. Its protein is CASSQIAAPTYNEQFF.

This clonotype was seen more than once but under ten times. The rearrangement links TRBV5-8 to TRBJ2-7; D not resolved. The V end was cut by 4 bases, the J end by 3 bases, with 17 bases between. There are 15 residues in the CDR3. Germline-derived CDR1 and CDR2 are SGHTS and YDEGEE. CDR3: CASSGDMSHYYEQYF. DNA of the CDR3: TGTGCCAGCAGCGGTGACATGTCCCACTACTACGAGCAGTACTTC.

This clonotype was seen many times. This chain uses TRBV7-9 with TRBJ1-2; tentative D call: TRBD1 (5 bases). Deletions cut 1 base from V and 3 bases from J, with 6 bases between. CDR1 and CDR2 from the germline V gene are SEHNR and FQNEAQ (reference sequence). The CDR3 length is 13 residues. The CDR3 sequence is CASSLGDYYGYTF. The CDR3 coding sequence is TGTGCCAGCAGCTTAGGGGACTACTATGGCTACACCTTC. The full variable domain, completed using reference TRBV7-9 and TRBJ1-2, is DTGVSQNPRHKITKRGQNVTFRCDPISEHNRLYWYRQTLGQGPEFLTYFQNEAQLEKSRLLSDRFSAERPKGSFSTLEIQRTEQGDSAMYLCASSLGDYYGYTFGSGTRLTVV.

V and J are TRBV27 and TRBJ2-5; D is perhaps TRBD1 (5 bases). The CDR3 spans 16 residues. The germline gives CDR1 MNHEY, CDR2 SMNVEV (reference sequence). V lost 6 bases, J lost 5 bases, and 22 bases lay in between. CDR3 loop: CASSPHKGRLHETQYF. The CDR3 DNA sequence: TGTGCCAGCAGCCCCCATAAGGGGCGGCTTCACGAGACCCAGTACTTC.

This clonotype was seen at least ten times. This chain connects TRBV12-3 or TRBV12-4 to TRBJ2-1, with 7 bases that match TRBD2. This CDR3 is built from 13 residues. Germline trimming cut 2 bases from V and 10 bases from J; bases unmatched to any gene: 5. The DNA for the CDR3 is TGTGCCAGCAGTTTAAGGGCGGGGGAGGAGCAGTTCTTC. Protein sequence: CASSLRAGEEQFF.

CDR3 in amino acids: CSVVGRQTYNEQFF. In DNA form, the CDR3 reads TGCAGCGTTGTTGGCCGGCAAACCTACAATGAGCAGTTCTTC. The chain carries TRBV29-1 and TRBJ2-1; D unresolved. Trimming shortened V by 4 bases and J by 2 bases, and 12 bases separated the two germline ends. The CDR3 is 14 residues long. From germline, CDR1 is SQVTM and CDR2 ANQGSEA.

There are a few counts of this clonotype. This rearrangement joins TRBV4-2 to TRBJ1-4; unclear D gene. From germline, CDR1 is LGHNA and CDR2 YNFKEQ. V was clipped by 4 bases and J by 2 bases, with 11 bases between them. The CDR3 has 15 amino acids. CDR3 residues: CASSPTFVTNEKLFF. The CDR3 nucleotides read TGTGCCAGCAGCCCGACCTTTGTTACTAATGAAAAACTGTTTTTT.